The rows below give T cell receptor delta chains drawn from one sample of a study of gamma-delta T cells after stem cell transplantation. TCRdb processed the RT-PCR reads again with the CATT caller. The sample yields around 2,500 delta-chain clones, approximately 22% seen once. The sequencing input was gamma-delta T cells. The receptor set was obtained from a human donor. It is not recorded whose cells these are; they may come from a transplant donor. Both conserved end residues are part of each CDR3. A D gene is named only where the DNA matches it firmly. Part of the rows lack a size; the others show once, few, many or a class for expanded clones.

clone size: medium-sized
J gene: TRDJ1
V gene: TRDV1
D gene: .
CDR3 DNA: TGTGCTCTTGGGGAACCCGCGTTCCGGGTCAAACTCATCTTT
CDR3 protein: CALGEPAFRVKLIF

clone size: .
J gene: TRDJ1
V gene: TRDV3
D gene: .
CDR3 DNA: TGTGCCTCGGTAGCCGGCCCTTTTGATAAACTCATCTTT
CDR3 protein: CASVAGPFDKLIF

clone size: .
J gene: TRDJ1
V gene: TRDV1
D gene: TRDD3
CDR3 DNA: TGTGCTCTTGGGAACCATCCTCCATCGGGGATACTTATCGCCGATAAACTCATCTTT
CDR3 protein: CALGNHPPSGILIADKLIF

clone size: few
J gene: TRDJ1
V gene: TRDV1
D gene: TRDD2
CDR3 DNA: TGTGCTCTTGGGGACTTCCTACGGGGGGGCAAGAAACTCATCTTT
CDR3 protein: CALGDFLRGGKKLIF

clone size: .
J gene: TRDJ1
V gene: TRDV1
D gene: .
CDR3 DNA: TGTGCTCTTGGGGACCAGGGAATAGACAAACTCATCTTT
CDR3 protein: CALGDQGIDKLIF

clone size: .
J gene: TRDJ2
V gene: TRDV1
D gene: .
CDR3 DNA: TGTGCTCTTGGACAAGATGGGGGGTCCTGGGGAACACCTCCGACGGCACAACTCTTCTTT
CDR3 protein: CALGQDGGSWGTPPTAQLFF

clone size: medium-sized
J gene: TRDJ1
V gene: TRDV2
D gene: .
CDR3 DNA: TGTGCCTGTGACCAAGGGGACCCCATGGATAAACTCATCTTT
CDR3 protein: CACDQGDPMDKLIF

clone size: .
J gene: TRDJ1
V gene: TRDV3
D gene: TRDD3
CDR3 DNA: TGTGCCTTTAAGGACACGGGGGATACCCTTCCCCAGGTGTACACCGATAAACTCATCTTT
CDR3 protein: CAFKDTGDTLPQVYTDKLIF

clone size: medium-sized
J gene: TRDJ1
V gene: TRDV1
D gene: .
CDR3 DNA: TGTGCTCTTGGGGGAACGGTCTTCGGGGGTTTACATCGTCCTAAACTCATCTTT
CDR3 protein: CALGGTVFGGLHRPKLIF

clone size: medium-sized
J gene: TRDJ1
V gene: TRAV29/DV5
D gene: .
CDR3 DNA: TGTGCAGCAACCCAGAGGGCTAACCTTACCGATAAACTCATCTTT
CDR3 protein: CAATQRANLTDKLIF

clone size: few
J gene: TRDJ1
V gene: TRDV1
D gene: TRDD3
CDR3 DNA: TGTGCTCTTGGGGAGTCGCGCCGTGTACTGGGGGATACGATTTGGTACACCGATAAACTCATCTTT
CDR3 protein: CALGESRRVLGDTIWYTDKLIF

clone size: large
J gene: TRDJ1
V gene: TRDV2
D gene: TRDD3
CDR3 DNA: TGTGCCTGTGCCACACGCCCTCTCCTCCTAAGGTGGGGGATAGCCACCGATAAACTCATCTTT
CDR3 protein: CACATRPLLLRWGIATDKLIF

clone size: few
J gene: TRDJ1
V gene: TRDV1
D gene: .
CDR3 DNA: TGTGCTCTTGGGGAAAGGAGGCGCTCCGGCGCCTTTCCCCCTCAACTCATCTTT
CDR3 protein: CALGERRRSGAFPPQLIF

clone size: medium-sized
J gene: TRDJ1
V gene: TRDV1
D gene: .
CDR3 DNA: TGTGCTCTTGGGGAACTCACGCCAGGGGAAAGCACCGATAAACTCATCTTT
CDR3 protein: CALGELTPGESTDKLIF

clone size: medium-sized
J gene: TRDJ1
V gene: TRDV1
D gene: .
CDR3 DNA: TGTGCTCTTGGGGAACTTATGGGGATTTGGCCCTCCCTTTACACCGATAAACTCATCTTT
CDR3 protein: CALGELMGIWPSLYTDKLIF

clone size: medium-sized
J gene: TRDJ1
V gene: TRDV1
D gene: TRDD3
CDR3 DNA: TGTGCTCTTGGGGAATCCTACGGGGGATACGCGGATAAACTCATCTTT
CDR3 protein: CALGESYGGYADKLIF

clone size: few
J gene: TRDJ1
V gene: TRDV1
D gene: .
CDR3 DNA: TGTGCTCTTGGGATTTTCTACGCGGGATGGGGAGAACTCATCTTT
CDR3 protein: CALGIFYAGWGELIF

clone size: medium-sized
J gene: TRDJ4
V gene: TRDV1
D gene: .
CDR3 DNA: TGTGCTCTTGGGGAACTAGGCCTACGAGGGGGGCCCCTGATCTTT
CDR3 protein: CALGELGLRGGPLIF

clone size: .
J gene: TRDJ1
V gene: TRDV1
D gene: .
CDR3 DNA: TGTGCTCTTGGGGAGCGCGTGCTTGGTACCGCGTGGGGTTGGGGGTACACCGATAAACTCATCTTT
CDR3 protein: CALGERVLGTAWGWGYTDKLIF

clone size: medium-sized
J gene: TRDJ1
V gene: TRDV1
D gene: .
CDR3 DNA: TGTGCTCTTGGGGAATTTCGATCCGATAAACTCATCTTT
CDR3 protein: CALGEFRSDKLIF

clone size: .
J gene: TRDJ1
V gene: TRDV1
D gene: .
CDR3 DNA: TGTGCTCTTGGGAACGCAGGGGGACTACAGCCACTGCGGGAGGATAAACTCATCTTT
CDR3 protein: CALGNAGGLQPLREDKLIF

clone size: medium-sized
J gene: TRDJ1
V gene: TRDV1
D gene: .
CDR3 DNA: TGTGCTCTTGGGAAACTTCCGAGCCCGGGGGTTTCAGTTAAACTCATCTTT
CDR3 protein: CALGKLPSPGVSVKLIF

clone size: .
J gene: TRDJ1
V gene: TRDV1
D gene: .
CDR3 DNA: TGTGCTCTTGGGGAACTGGCCTTCTACACTCTACTGGGTGAGTACACCGATAAACTCATCTTT
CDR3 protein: CALGELAFYTLLGEYTDKLIF

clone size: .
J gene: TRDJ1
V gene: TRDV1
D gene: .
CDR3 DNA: TGTGCTCTTGGGGAACTTAGCGTCCCTCCGTTCTACACCGATAAACTCATCTTT
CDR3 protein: CALGELSVPPFYTDKLIF

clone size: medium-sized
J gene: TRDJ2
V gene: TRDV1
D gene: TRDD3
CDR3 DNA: TGTGCTCTTGGGGAACTTAGCTGGGGGCTCCGAAAACTCTTCTTT
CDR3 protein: CALGELSWGLRKLFF

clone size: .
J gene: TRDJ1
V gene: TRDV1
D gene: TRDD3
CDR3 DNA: TGTGCTCTTGGGGAAAACCCTACTAAACTCAATTTGGGGGATAATATCGATAAACTCATCTTT
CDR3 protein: CALGENPTKLNLGDNIDKLIF

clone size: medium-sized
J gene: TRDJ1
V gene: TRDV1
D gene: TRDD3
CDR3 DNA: TGTGCTCTTGGGGAACGGGCGTTGGTTGGAGTTCCGTTTGCCTCTCGTACTGGGGCCCTCGGGGGGACCTACACCGATAAACTCATCTTT
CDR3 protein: CALGERALVGVPFASRTGALGGTYTDKLIF

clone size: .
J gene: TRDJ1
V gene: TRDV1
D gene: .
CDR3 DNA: TGTGCTCTTGGGGAACCCCTTCCTCGCCACCTTGGGGGACGGTACACCGATAAACTCATCTTT
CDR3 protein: CALGEPLPRHLGGRYTDKLIF

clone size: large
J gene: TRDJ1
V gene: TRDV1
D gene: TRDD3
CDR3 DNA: TGTGCTCTTGGGGAACCCCCCTCTGTGGCCCTGGGGGAATACACCGATAAACTCATCTTT
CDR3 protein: CALGEPPSVALGEYTDKLIF

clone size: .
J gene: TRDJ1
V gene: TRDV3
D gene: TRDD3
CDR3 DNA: TGTGCCTTTTCGGCATACTGGGGGATACGGCGCCCCGATAAACTCATCTTT
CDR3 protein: CAFSAYWGIRRPDKLIF

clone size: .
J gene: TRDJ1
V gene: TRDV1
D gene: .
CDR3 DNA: TGTGCTCTTGGGGACCAACTTTCTCCCCCGCTCTTCGATAAACTCATCTTT
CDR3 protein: CALGDQLSPPLFDKLIF

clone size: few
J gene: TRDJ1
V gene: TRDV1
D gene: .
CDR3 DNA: TGTGCTCTTGGGGAACTATCGGTTCGCGGGACGTCCGATAAACTCATCTTT
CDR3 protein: CALGELSVRGTSDKLIF

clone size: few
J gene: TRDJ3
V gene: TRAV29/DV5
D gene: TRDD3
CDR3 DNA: TGTGCAGCAACCAAAGCCCCATCCTACTGGGGGATACCCCCAAGGTCCTGGGACACCCGACAGATGTTTTTC
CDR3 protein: CAATKAPSYWGIPPRSWDTRQMFF

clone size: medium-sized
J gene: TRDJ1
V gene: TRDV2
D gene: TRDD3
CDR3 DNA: TGTGCCTGTGACACCCTCTTTCGGCTGGGGGATACAACCGATAAACTCATCTTT
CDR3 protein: CACDTLFRLGDTTDKLIF

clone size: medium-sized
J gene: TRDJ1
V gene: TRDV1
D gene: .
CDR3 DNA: TGTGCTCTTGGGGAACCCCGTACAGGCACCGATAAACTCATCTTT
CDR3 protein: CALGEPRTGTDKLIF

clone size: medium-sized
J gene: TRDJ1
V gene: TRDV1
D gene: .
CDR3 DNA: TGTGCTCTTGGGCCCCCCGACTTCCGCCGGCACACCGATAAACTCATCTTT
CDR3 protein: CALGPPDFRRHTDKLIF

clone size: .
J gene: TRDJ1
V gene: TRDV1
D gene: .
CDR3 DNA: TGTGCTCTTGGGGAAGAAGGGGGGTACACCGATAAACTCATCTTT
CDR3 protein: CALGEEGGYTDKLIF

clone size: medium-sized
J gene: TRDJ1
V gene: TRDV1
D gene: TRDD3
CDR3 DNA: TGTGCTCTTGGGGAACTCCGTGGGGATACTTGGTACACCGATAAACTCATCTTT
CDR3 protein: CALGELRGDTWYTDKLIF

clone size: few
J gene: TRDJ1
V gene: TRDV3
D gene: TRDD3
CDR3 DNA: TGTGCCTTCAGTGTTTTCCGGGGGGGATACTACACCGATAAACTCATCTTT
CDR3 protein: CAFSVFRGGYYTDKLIF

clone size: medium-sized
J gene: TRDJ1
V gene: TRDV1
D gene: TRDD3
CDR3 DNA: TGTGCTCTTGGGGGACTCCCCTTACTGGGGGATAGGCAAGGGGATAAACTCATCTTT
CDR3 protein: CALGGLPLLGDRQGDKLIF